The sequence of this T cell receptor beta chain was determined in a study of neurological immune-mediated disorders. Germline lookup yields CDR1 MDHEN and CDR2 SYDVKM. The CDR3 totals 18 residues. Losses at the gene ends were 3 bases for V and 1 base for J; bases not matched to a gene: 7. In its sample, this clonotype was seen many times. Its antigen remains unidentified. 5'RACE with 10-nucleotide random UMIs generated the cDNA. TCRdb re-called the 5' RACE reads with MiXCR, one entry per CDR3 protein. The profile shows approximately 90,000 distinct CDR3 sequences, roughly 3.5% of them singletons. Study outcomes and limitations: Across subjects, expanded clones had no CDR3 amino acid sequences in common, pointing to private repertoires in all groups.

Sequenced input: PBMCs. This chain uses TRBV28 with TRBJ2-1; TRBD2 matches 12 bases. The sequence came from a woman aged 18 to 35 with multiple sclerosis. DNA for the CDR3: TGTGCCAGCAGTTTGGAGGGACTAGCGGGTGATTCCTACAATGAGCAGTTCTTC. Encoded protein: CASSLEGLAGDSYNEQFF. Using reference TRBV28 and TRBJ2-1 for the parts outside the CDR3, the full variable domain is DVKVTQSSRYLVKRTGEKVFLECVQDMDHENMFWYRQDPGLGLRLIYFSYDVKMKEKGDIPEGYSVSREKKERFSLILESASTNQTSMYLCASSLEGLAGDSYNEQFFGPGTRLTVL.